The present TCR beta chain was sequenced within a study of CD8 T cells in ankylosing spondylitis. The study, taken as a whole, reports: Earlier studies detected some motif variants in reactive arthritis synovial fluid and blood. In ankylosing spondylitis patients, matched synovial fluid reportedly showed significant enrichment of disease-linked clones. Several highly homologous variants made up a TCR beta motif, and this motif appeared characteristic of ankylosing spondylitis blood.

TCRdb called the 5' RACE reads again in MiXCR, with one record for every CDR3 protein. Among around 770,000 distinct CDR3 sequences, approximately 12% were seen once, and the ten largest hold more than 0.5%. This clonotype was seen at least ten times. What it binds is unknown. Sequenced: blood, either unsorted or a sorted T cell fraction (not recorded which). The receptor comes from a male donor with ankylosing spondylitis.

The CDR3 sequence: CASRLAGVYEQYF. CDR3 DNA: TGTGCCAGCAGACTAGCGGGTGTCTACGAGCAGTACTTC. V and J are TRBV28 and TRBJ2-7; 9 nucleotides agree with TRBD2. The J segment lost 3 bases and the V segment lost 6 bases, leaving 3 bases of the junction unmatched. The CDR3 consists of 13 residues. Per germline, CDR1 MDHEN and CDR2 SYDVKM.